This entry concerns a single T cell receptor beta chain. What it recognizes is unknown. Losses at the gene ends were 0 bases for V and 8 bases for J; bases not matched to a gene: 7. CDR3 length: 16 amino acids. The V gene's germline CDR1 is MNHEY and CDR2 SVGAGI. Sequencing used immunoSEQ multiplex PCR; TCRdb keeps in-frame clones, though not all of them. The sample has some 70,000 clones, approximately 90% seen once. This sample was included in a study of OX40 agonist ivuxolimab in advanced cancers. About the research overall: Patients assigned to dose escalation were diagnosed with hepatocellular carcinoma, melanoma, renal cell or head and neck cancer. Having had anti-PD-1, anti-PD-L1 or anti-CTLA-4 therapy before was allowed, and about 40% had some.

Study outcomes and limitations: CD8+ T cells (on average) carried more expanded clones than CD4+ T cells. At 0.1 to 3.0 mg/kg, CD4+ and CD8+ blood T cells expanded clonally by week 6.

This receptor was taken from an adult with an advanced solid tumor such as melanoma, head and neck, liver or kidney cancer. The chain combines TRBV6-5 with TRBJ1-2, with 12 bases fitting TRBD1. The source material was CD4+ or CD8+ T cells sorted from blood, sampled in a trial of the OX40 agonist ivuxolimab. The CDR3 region has the DNA TGTGCCAGCAGTTACTCGTTCGTGGGACAGGGGGCCGGCTACACCTTC. Translating it yields CASSYSFVGQGAGYTF.